The 6 T cell receptor beta chains presented below share a single source sample, sequenced in a study of response to subunit inactivated influenza vaccine. TCRdb re-analysed the RT-PCR reads in MiXCR, keeping a single row per CDR3 protein. The data contain approximately 160,000 distinct CDR3 sequences, roughly 10% of them seen just once; the ten biggest clones take up around 35%. The sequencing used CD8+ T cells sorted from PBMCs, collected around 25 months after vaccination. The receptors here all came from a man between 50 and 70 years old who received an inactivated influenza vaccine.

This clonotype was found a few times. The chain uses TRBV29-1 and TRBJ2-3; 10 bases match TRBD1. This CDR3 is built from 20 residues. The germline V gene encodes CDR1 SQVTM and CDR2 ANQGSEA. The J segment lost 6 bases and the V segment lost 4 bases, leaving 25 bases of the junction unmatched. CDR3 region: CSVVLATTGTGVLRGDTQYF. As DNA, the CDR3 is TGCAGCGTTGTCCTCGCTACAACCGGGACAGGGGTTCTCCGAGGGGATACGCAGTATTTT.

DNA for the CDR3: TGCGCCAGCAGCCAAGACCTCAGGGACCCCTCCGAGCAGTACTTC. This codes for CASSQDLRDPSEQYF. The chain carries TRBV4-3 and TRBJ2-7; TRBD1 or TRBD2 may be the D gene (5 bases each). Germline lookup yields CDR1 LGHNA and CDR2 YSLEER. V was shortened by 0 bases and J by 6 bases, with 15 bases between the two germline ends. CDR3 size: 15 residues.

The chain couples TRBV5-6 to TRBJ2-7, with TRBD1 identical over 9 bases. Trimming at V came to 7 bases and at J to 3 bases, leaving 5 bases not matched to a gene. Germline assignment: CDR1 SGHDT and CDR2 YYEEEE. The CDR3 loop spans 13 amino acids. Here the CDR3 DNA reads TGTGCCAGCCTGCGGACAGGGGACTACGAGCAGTACTTC. This codes for CASLRTGDYEQYF.

The chain joins TRBV3-1 to TRBJ1-6; no clear D. V lost 0 bases and J lost 10, with 13 bases in between. The CDR3 spans 15 residues. CDR1 and CDR2 from the germline V gene are LGHDT and YNNKEL (reference sequence). The CDR3, as DNA: TGTGCCAGCAGCCAAGACCACGCCGGTGGGTCACCCCTCCACTTT. Translated: CASSQDHAGGSPLHF.

This clonotype occurred a few times. CDR3 sequence: CAWSPGGTEAFF. In DNA, the CDR3 is TGTGCCTGGAGTCCCGGAGGGACTGAAGCTTTCTTT. The V and J genes are TRBV30 and TRBJ1-1; the D is unclear. CDR3 size: 12 residues. The V end lost 2 bases, the J end lost 5 bases, and 9 bases lay between the germline ends. CDR1 and CDR2 from the germline V gene are GTSNPN and SVGIG (reference sequence). The variable domain in full, completed from reference TRBV30 and TRBJ1-1, reads SQTIHQWPATLVQPVGSPLSLECTVEGTSNPNLYWYRQAAGRGLQLLFYSVGIGQISSEVPQNLSASRPQDRQFILSSKKLLLSDSGFYLCAWSPGGTEAFFGQGTRLTVV.

The chain employs TRBV4-2 and TRBJ2-7; TRBD2 might be the D (5 bases). Germline values: CDR1 LGHNA, CDR2 YNFKEQ. The V end lost 0 bases, the J end lost 5 bases, and 14 bases lay between the germline ends. The CDR3 consists of 15 residues. Here the CDR3 reads CASSQEAPLAHEQYF. The CDR3 DNA is TGTGCCAGCAGCCAAGAAGCTCCCCTAGCCCACGAGCAGTACTTC.